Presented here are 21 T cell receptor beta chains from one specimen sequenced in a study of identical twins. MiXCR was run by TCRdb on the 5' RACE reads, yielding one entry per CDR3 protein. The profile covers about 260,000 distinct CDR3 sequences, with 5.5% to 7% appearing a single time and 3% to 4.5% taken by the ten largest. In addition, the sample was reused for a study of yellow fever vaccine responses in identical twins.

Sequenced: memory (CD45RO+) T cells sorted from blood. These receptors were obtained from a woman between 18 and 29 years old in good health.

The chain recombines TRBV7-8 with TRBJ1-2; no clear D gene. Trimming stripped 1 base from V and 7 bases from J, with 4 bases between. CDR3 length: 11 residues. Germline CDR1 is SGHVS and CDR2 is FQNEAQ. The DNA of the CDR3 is TGTGCCAGCAGCTTAGAAAGTGGCTACACCTTC. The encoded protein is CASSLESGYTF.

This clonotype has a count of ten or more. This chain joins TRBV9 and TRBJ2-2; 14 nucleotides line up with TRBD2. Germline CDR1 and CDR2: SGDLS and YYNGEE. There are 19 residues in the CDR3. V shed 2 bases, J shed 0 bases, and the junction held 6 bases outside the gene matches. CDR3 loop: CASSVGLAGGFTNTGELFF. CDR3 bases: TGTGCCAGCAGCGTCGGACTAGCGGGGGGATTTACGAACACCGGGGAGCTGTTTTTT.

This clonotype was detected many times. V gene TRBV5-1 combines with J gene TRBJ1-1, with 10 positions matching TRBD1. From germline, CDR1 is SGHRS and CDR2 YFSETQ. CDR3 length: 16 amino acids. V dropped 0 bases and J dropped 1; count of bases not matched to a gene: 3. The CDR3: CASSLAGTGANTEAFF. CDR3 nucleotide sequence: TGCGCCAGCAGCTTGGCAGGGACAGGGGCGAACACTGAAGCTTTCTTT. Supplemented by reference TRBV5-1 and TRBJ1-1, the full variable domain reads KAGVTQTPRYLIKTRGQQVTLSCSPISGHRSVSWYQQTPGQGLQFLFEYFSETQRNKGNFPGRFSGRQFSNSRSEMNVSTLELGDSALYLCASSLAGTGANTEAFFGQGTRLTVV.

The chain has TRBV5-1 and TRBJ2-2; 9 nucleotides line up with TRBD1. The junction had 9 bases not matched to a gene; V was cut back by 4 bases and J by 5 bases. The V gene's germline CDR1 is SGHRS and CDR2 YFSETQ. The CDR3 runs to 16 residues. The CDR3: CASSTTGGAGTGELFF. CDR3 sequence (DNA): TGCGCCAGCAGCACCACAGGGGGCGCGGGGACCGGGGAGCTGTTTTTT.

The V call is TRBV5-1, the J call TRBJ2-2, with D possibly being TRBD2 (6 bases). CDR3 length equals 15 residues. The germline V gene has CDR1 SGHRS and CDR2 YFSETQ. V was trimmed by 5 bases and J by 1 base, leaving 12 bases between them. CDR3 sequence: CASSVVAENTGELFF. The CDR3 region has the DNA TGCGCCAGCAGTGTGGTAGCGGAGAACACCGGGGAGCTGTTTTTT. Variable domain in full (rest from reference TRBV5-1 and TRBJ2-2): KAGVTQTPRYLIKTRGQQVTLSCSPISGHRSVSWYQQTPGQGLQFLFEYFSETQRNKGNFPGRFSGRQFSNSRSEMNVSTLELGDSALYLCASSVVAENTGELFFGEGSRLTVL.

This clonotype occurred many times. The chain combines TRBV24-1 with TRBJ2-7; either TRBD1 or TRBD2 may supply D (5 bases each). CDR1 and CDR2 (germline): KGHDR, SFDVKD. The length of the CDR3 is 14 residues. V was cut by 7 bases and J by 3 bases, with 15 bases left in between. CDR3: CATSEGSLIYEQYF. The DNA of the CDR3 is TGTGCCACCAGCGAGGGGTCACTTATCTACGAGCAGTACTTC.

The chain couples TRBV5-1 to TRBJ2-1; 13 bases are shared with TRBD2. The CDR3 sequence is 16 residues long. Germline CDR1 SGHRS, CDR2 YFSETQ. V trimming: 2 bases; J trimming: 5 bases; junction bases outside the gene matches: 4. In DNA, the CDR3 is TGCGCCAGCAGCTTAACTAGCGGGAGGGGTAACAATGAGCAGTTCTTC. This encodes CASSLTSGRGNNEQFF.

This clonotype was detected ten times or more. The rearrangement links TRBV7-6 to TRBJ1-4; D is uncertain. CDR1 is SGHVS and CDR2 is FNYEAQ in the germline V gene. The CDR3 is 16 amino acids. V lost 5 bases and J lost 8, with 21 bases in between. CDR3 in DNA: TGTGCCAGCAGCCGAGAGAGTGGGGTCGGGTCGGAAAAACTGTTTTTT. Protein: CASSRESGVGSEKLFF.

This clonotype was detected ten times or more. The CDR3 protein is CASSSSPEQFF. The CDR3 nucleotides are TGTGCCAGCAGTTCCTCACCAGAGCAGTTCTTC. The rearrangement links TRBV12-3 or TRBV12-4 to TRBJ2-1; the D is unclear. The CDR3 runs 11 residues. The V and J ends lost 4 bases and 10 bases respectively, with 8 bases between them.

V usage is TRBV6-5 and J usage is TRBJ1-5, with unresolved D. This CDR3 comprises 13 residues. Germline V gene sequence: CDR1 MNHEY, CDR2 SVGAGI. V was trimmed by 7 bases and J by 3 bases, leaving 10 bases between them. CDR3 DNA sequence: TGTGCCAGCAATTTAGGGCCCAATCAGCCCCAGCATTTT. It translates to CASNLGPNQPQHF.

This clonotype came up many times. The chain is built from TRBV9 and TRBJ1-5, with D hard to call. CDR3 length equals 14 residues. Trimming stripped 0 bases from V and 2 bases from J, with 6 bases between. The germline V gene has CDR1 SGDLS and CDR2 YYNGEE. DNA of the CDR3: TGTGCCAGCAGCGTAGGAGTGGGCAATCAGCCCCAGCATTTT. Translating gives CASSVGVGNQPQHF.

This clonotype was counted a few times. CDR3 protein: CATSSGAAGEAFF. As DNA, the CDR3 is TGTGCCACCAGCAGCGGAGCGGCAGGTGAAGCTTTCTTT. The chain has TRBV15 and TRBJ1-1, with D uncertain. V lost 3 bases, J lost 7 bases, and 12 bases lay in between. Germline-derived CDR1 and CDR2 are LNHNV and YYDKDF (reference sequence). The CDR3 length is 13 residues.

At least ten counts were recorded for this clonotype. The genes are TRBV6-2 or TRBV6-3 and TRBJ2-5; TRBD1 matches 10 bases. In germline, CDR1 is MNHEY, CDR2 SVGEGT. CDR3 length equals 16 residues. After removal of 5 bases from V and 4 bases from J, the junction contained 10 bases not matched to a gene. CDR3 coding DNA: TGTGCCAGCAGTCGCCAGTCCGGGACAGGGGCAGAGACCCAGTACTTC. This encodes CASSRQSGTGAETQYF.

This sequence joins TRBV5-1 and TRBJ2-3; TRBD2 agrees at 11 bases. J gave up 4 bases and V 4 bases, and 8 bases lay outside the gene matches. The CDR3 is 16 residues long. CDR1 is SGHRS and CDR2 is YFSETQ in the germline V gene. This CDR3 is CASSPETSGIPDTQYF. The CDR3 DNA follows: TGCGCCAGCAGCCCCGAGACTAGCGGGATCCCAGATACGCAGTATTTT. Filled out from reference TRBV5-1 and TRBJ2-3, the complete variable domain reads KAGVTQTPRYLIKTRGQQVTLSCSPISGHRSVSWYQQTPGQGLQFLFEYFSETQRNKGNFPGRFSGRQFSNSRSEMNVSTLELGDSALYLCASSPETSGIPDTQYFGPGTRLTVL.

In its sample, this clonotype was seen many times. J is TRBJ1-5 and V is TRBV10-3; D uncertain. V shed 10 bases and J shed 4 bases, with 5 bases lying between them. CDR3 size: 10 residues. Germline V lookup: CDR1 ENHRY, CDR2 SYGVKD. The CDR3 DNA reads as TGTGCCACCGTAAATCAGCCCCAGCATTTT. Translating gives CATVNQPQHF.

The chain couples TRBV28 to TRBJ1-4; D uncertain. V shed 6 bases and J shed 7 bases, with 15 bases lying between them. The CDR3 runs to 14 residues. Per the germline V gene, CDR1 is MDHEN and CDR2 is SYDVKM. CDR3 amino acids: CASRTTGPPEKLFF. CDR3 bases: TGTGCCAGCAGGACGACCGGGCCGCCTGAAAAACTGTTTTTT.

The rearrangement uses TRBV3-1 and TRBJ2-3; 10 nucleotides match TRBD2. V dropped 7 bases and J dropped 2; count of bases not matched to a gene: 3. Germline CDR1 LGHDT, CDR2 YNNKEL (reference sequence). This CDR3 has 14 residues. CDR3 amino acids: CASTLAGVTDTQYF. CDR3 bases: TGTGCCAGCACCCTAGCGGGGGTCACAGATACGCAGTATTTT.

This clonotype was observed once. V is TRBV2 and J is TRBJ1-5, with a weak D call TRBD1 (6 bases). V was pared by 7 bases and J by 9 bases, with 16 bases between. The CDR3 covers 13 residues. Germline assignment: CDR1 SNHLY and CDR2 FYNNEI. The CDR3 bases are TGTGCCAGCAATCGCCCAGGGGTAGGGCCCCAGCATTTT. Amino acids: CASNRPGVGPQHF.

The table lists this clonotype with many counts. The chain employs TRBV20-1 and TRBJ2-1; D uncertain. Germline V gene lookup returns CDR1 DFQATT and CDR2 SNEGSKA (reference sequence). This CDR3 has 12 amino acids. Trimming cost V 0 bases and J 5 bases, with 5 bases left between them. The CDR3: CSARDGNNEQFF. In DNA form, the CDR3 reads TGCAGTGCTAGAGATGGGAACAATGAGCAGTTCTTC.

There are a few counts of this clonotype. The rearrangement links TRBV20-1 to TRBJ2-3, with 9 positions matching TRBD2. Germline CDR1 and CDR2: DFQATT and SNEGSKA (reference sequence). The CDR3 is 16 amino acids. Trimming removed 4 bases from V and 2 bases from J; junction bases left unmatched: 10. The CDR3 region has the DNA TGCAGTGCTACGACCCGACTAGCGGAAAACACAGATACGCAGTATTTT. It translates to CSATTRLAENTDTQYF.

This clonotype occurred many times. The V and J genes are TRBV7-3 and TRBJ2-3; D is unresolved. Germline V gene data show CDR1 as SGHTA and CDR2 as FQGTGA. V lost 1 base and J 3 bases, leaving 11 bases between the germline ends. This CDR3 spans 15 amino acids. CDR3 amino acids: CASSLSLGRTDTQYF. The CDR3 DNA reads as TGTGCCAGCAGCTTAAGTCTAGGGCGGACAGATACGCAGTATTTT. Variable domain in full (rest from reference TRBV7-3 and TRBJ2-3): GAGVSQTPSNKVTEKGKYVELRCDPISGHTALYWYRQSLGQGPEFLIYFQGTGAADDSGLPNDRFFAVRPEGSVSTLKIQRTERGDSAVYLCASSLSLGRTDTQYFGPGTRLTVL.